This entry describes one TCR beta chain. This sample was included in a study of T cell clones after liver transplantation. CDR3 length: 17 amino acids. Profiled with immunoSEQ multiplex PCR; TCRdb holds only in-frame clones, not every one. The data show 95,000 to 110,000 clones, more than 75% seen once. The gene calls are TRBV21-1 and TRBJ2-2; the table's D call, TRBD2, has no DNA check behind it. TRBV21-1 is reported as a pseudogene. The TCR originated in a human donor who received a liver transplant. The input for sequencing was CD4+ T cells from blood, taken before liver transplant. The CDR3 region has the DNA TGTGCCAGCAGCAAAGGGGGAGGCAGGGTCGACACCGGGGAGCTGTTTTTT. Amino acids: CASSKGGGRVDTGELFF.